The source of this TCR beta chain is a study of T cells after yellow fever vaccination (dated by TCRdb to the late 2010s). Notes on the research overall: Libraries from fractions with low cell numbers were prepared with the SMART-Seq v4 Ultra Low Input RNA kit. Bulk TCR alpha and beta repertoires were sequenced longitudinally to track T-cell clones before and after primary and booster YFV17D yellow fever vaccination. Two healthy male donors made up the cohort, one aged 18 to 30 years and the other aged 30 to 40 years. Blood was drawn at multiple timepoints before and after primary and secondary immunization, with bulk PBMC replicates and cell subsets isolated.

Findings and caveats that apply to the study as a whole: A small fraction of clonotypes showed up in both the CD4 and CD8 compartments, probably as a result of convergent recombination. Because the study included only two donors, the extent to which the findings can be generalized is limited. Most clones expanded after primary vaccination were re-detected after the booster (96% of CD4 and approximately 85% of CD8), suggesting broad memory maintenance. Computational filtering was required because FACS-sorted repertoires could contain abundant contaminating clonotypes from the bulk population. Compared with the primary T-cell response, the secondary T-cell response was faster but weaker, reaching its peak on day 5 rather than on day 15.

The germline V gene specifies ENHRY as CDR1 and SYGVKD as CDR2. Inclusive of the bounding cysteine and phenylalanine, the CDR3 is 14 residues long. This entry keeps only the CDR3 DNA: 42 bases, framed from base 1. The V and J ends are trimmed by 4 bases and 5 bases, leaving 13 bases between them. There are a few counts of this clonotype. What this receptor recognizes is not known. No base-level quality is on record; no much larger clone is a single base apart. TCR cDNA was synthesized by 5'RACE template switching, through which a universal primer site and unique molecular identifiers were introduced. Priming for cDNA synthesis came from both the TCR alpha and TCR beta constant segments. Libraries were amplified in two PCR steps, with sample barcodes and sequencing adapters added in the second step. Sequencing of libraries was performed on Illumina HiSeq 2500 (2x100 bp) or NovaSeq (2x150 bp). The original pipeline was this. MIGEC was used to demultiplex reads and collapse the reads into UMI consensus sequences, and MiXCR was used for V(D)J alignment. Vaccine-responding clonotypes were defined with edgeR using replicate PBMC samples, requiring FDR below 0.01 and a log2 fold change above 5 up to day 15. Each bulk clonotype was labeled CD4 or CD8 based on which sequenced repertoire, CD4 or CD8, contained the clonotype at higher abundance. The public reads were quality trimmed at Q25 with fastp and then assembled into clones with MiXCR by TCRdb, keeping productive beta chains. Each record represents a unique CDR3 protein, reported with the most common genes and DNA among its rows. The V and J calls and clone size come from TCRdb's table, not from the authors' own analysis. For this sample there are about 260,000 distinct CDR3 sequences; 10% to 15% appear just once. The ten most abundant clones make up around 0.55% of the sample.

Explained via the paper, the treatment or condition label denotes: live attenuated yellow fever vaccine strain. A standard Ficoll-Paque protocol was used to isolate PBMCs from peripheral blood. Dynabeads CD4 and CD8 positive selection kits were used to isolate the CD4 and CD8 T-cell fractions. RNA was extracted with TriZol from bulk PBMCs, CD4 and CD8 fractions, and dextramer-positive and dextramer-negative fractions. The receptor's source is a man aged 30-40 years who received the YFV17D yellow fever vaccine. The specimen comprised CD4+ T cells sorted from PBMCs, sampled 45 days after the yellow fever booster vaccination. The rearranged segments are TRBV10-3 and TRBJ2-3, and the D gene may be TRBD2, 6 bases matching. The DNA sequence is as follows: TGTGCCATCAGTGTTCGCCTGGGGGGAGATACGCAGTATTTT. Translation gives CAISVRLGGDTQYF.